A single sample gave rise to the 11 T cell receptor beta chains below, sequenced in a study of cytomegalovirus exposure and HLA in healthy donors. Clones were sequenced by immunoSEQ multiplex PCR, and TCRdb holds only the in-frame ones, with some missing. The sample lists about 200,000 clones, roughly 83% occurring once. Specimen: PBMCs. Receptor source: a woman aged 18-35 years in good health and CMV-seronegative.

V gene TRBV5-1 combines with J gene TRBJ1-6; possibly TRBD1 for D (5 bases). The CDR3 runs to 16 residues. Germline CDR1 SGHRS, CDR2 YFSETQ. V was shortened by 4 bases and J by 7 bases, with 18 bases between the two germline ends. CDR3 sequence reads: CASSPFFGAENSPLHF. For the CDR3, the DNA is TGCGCCAGCAGCCCTTTTTTTGGGGCAGAGAATTCACCCCTCCACTTT. The complete variable domain, with remaining parts taken from reference TRBV5-1 and TRBJ1-6, reads KAGVTQTPRYLIKTRGQQVTLSCSPISGHRSVSWYQQTPGQGLQFLFEYFSETQRNKGNFPGRFSGRQFSNSRSEMNVSTLELGDSALYLCASSPFFGAENSPLHFGNGTRLTVT.

The chain has TRBV28 and TRBJ1-1, with D tentatively TRBD1 (6 bases). The CDR3 loop spans 14 amino acids. CDR1 is MDHEN and CDR2 is SYDVKM in the germline V gene. Trimming removed 10 bases at V and 5 bases at J, with 20 bases between. The CDR3 loop reads CATRKGQGFTEAFF. DNA for the CDR3: TGTGCCACCCGCAAGGGGCAGGGGTTTACTGAAGCTTTCTTT.

The genes are TRBV29-1 and TRBJ2-7; possibly TRBD1 for D (6 bases). The V gene lost 5 bases and the J gene lost 7 bases, with 12 bases spanning the gap. Germline lookup yields CDR1 SQVTM and CDR2 ANQGSEA. The CDR3 length is 11 residues. This CDR3 reads CSVKTGQEQYF. CDR3 sequence (DNA): TGCAGCGTTAAAACAGGGCAAGAGCAGTACTTC.

The chain is built from TRBV5-1 and TRBJ2-1, with D unresolved. The CDR3 extends over 15 amino acids. The V and J ends lost 2 bases and 0 bases respectively, with 9 bases between them. Germline values: CDR1 SGHRS, CDR2 YFSETQ. The CDR3 protein is CASSFSPSSYNEQFF. CDR3 coding DNA: TGCGCCAGCAGCTTTAGCCCCAGCTCCTACAATGAGCAGTTCTTC.

The CDR3 loop reads CSGAQVYGYTF. The DNA for the CDR3 is TGCAGCGGGGCCCAGGTGTATGGCTACACCTTC. The rearrangement uses TRBV29-1 and TRBJ1-2; D is undetermined. This CDR3 has 11 amino acids. Germline CDR1 SQVTM, CDR2 ANQGSEA. Trimming left V 7 bases short and J 5 bases short, with 11 bases between. The full variable domain, rest sourced from reference TRBV29-1 and TRBJ1-2, is SAVISQKPSRDICQRGTSLTIQCQVDSQVTMMFWYRQQPGQSLTLIATANQGSEATYESGFVIDKFPISRPNLTFSTLTVSNMSPEDSSIYLCSGAQVYGYTFGSGTRLTVV.

The rearrangement links TRBV5-1 to TRBJ1-1, with TRBD1 as a possible D gene (5 bases). There are 17 residues in the CDR3. Trimming removed 2 bases from V and 0 bases from J, with 17 bases in between. Germline CDR1 and CDR2: SGHRS and YFSETQ. This CDR3 reads CASSFGTSNSMNTEAFF. The CDR3 bases are TGCGCCAGCAGCTTCGGGACCTCGAACAGTATGAACACTGAAGCTTTCTTT.

The CDR3 spells CASSLSGVAEQYF. The DNA of the CDR3 is TGTGCCAGCAGTTTATCAGGGGTGGCCGAGCAGTACTTC. The rearrangement links TRBV27 to TRBJ2-7; possibly TRBD1 for D (5 bases). The CDR3 is 13 amino acids. Germline V gene sequence: CDR1 MNHEY, CDR2 SMNVEV (reference sequence). Trimming stripped 0 bases from V and 6 bases from J, with 9 bases between.

Here the CDR3 reads CASSGPYRGHQPQHF. In DNA, the CDR3 is TGTGCCAGCAGTGGCCCATACAGGGGCCATCAGCCCCAGCATTTT. The gene calls are TRBV6-1 and TRBJ1-5, with TRBD1 identical over 7 bases. CDR1 and CDR2 (germline): MNHNS, SASEGT. Germline trimming cut 4 bases from V and 5 bases from J; bases unmatched to any gene: 8. The CDR3 extends over 15 amino acids.

The gene calls are TRBV27 and TRBJ2-3; D call uncertain. The germline gives CDR1 MNHEY, CDR2 SMNVEV (reference sequence). This CDR3 has 15 amino acids. Trimming stripped 5 bases from V and 2 bases from J, with 14 bases between. The chain's CDR3 is CASSLTNSFTDTQYF. The DNA of the CDR3 is TGTGCCAGCAGTCTGACGAACAGCTTCACAGATACGCAGTATTTT.

This chain joins TRBV18 and TRBJ1-5, with D unresolved. The germline V gene has CDR1 KGHSH and CDR2 LQKENI. The CDR3 runs to 14 residues. The V gene lost 4 bases and the J gene lost 4 bases, with 11 bases spanning the gap. In DNA, the CDR3 is TGTGCCAGCTCACAGGGAATAGGAAATCAGCCCCAGCATTTT. Protein sequence: CASSQGIGNQPQHF.

The V and J genes are TRBV27 and TRBJ2-2, with 9 bases lining up with TRBD2. The CDR3 is 16 amino acids. The germline CDR1 and CDR2 sequences are MNHEY and SMNVEV (reference sequence). Trimming at V came to 2 bases and at J to 6 bases, leaving 7 bases not matched to a gene. DNA for the CDR3: TGTGCCAGCAGTTTAATTAGCGGGAGTTTGTCCGGGGAGCTGTTTTTT. This encodes CASSLISGSLSGELFF.